This T cell receptor beta chain derives from a study of blood T cell repertoires in COVID-19. The CDR3 runs 15 residues. Germline V lookup: CDR1 PRHDT, CDR2 FYEKMQ (reference sequence). Between the trimmed V and J ends, which lost 5 bases and 5 bases, there was a span of 13 bases. Per the study methods: Estimation of nucleated cell counts was performed using reference gene primer amplification. TCRdb's table, derived via immunoSEQ multiplex PCR, lists solely in-frame clones and lacks some. V and J calls and clone size are given by that table; D and trimming were obtained from the DNA. The data hold under 250,000 clones, with around 81% observed a single time.

The sequence was collected from a woman in her 70s with acute or convalescent COVID-19. The chain joins TRBV13 to TRBJ1-6, with TRBD1 as a possible D gene (5 bases). The sequenced sample consisted of peripheral blood. The CDR3 coding sequence is TGTGCCAGCAGCGCCGGGGGAGGTGATAATTCACCCCTCCACTTT. This sequence encodes CASSAGGGDNSPLHF.